The count of the clone carrying this TCR beta chain is one. The data were obtained in a study of blood T cell repertoires in COVID-19. Within the 2 weeks before study entry, each person in the exposed group met a COVID-19 case. Germline V CDR1 and CDR2: GTSNPN, SVGIG (reference sequence). Trimming removed 2 bases from V and 5 bases from J, with 12 bases in between. The CDR3 has 13 amino acids. Sequencing used immunoSEQ multiplex PCR; TCRdb keeps in-frame clones, though not all of them. The sample consists of approximately 270,000 clones, around 93% of them appearing once. This chain uses TRBV30 with TRBJ1-1; D remains unclear. Sequencing was carried out using PBMCs or T cells enriched from blood (not recorded which). The sequence came from a man aged 35 to 55 who had been exposed to COVID-19. As DNA, the CDR3 is TGTGCCTGGAGTCGACGGGGAAGGACTGAAGCTTTCTTT. Protein product: CAWSRRGRTEAFF.